Reported below is one TCR beta chain. Antigen unknown. The PCR used 60 Vbeta and 13 Jbeta primers. Some clones are missing from TCRdb's copy, which holds only in-frame ones; the method was immunoSEQ multiplex PCR. The sample lists over 200,000 clones, 85% occurring once. From germline, CDR1 is SGHTS and CDR2 YDEGEE. J was trimmed by 5 bases and V by 0 bases; bases with no gene match: 10. The CDR3 covers 16 residues. The data derive from a study of cytomegalovirus exposure and HLA in healthy donors. Regarding the study as a whole: In a later analysis, a missense DCLRE1C variant was linked to TCR beta V- and J-gene trimming. Presence/absence analyses assumed roughly uniform sequencing depth across donors, which may not hold.

The sequence derives from a human donor in good health. The chain joins TRBV5-8 to TRBJ2-7; 8 bases line up with TRBD2. What was sequenced was PBMCs. Here the CDR3 DNA reads TGTGCCAGCAGCTTGGGCTTACAAGGACTAGCTCACGAGCAGTACTTC. This codes for CASSLGLQGLAHEQYF.